This is a list of T cell receptor beta chains from one sample in a study of beta chain features in type 1 diabetes. Sequenced by immunoSEQ multiplex PCR; TCRdb stores in-frame clones only, minus some. The table has 400,000 or so clones, approximately 12% seen once. The source material was naive CD4+ T cells from blood. The receptor set was obtained from a woman aged 18-29 years with type 1 diabetes. Both conserved end residues are part of each CDR3. The D gene is left open where the match is weak. Rows may omit the clone size; those that give it use once, few, many or a size class.

TRBD2,TRBV15,few,18,CATSRVRGGGAGADTQYF
TRBD2,TRBV9,NA,16,CASSVRVAGDTDTQYF
NA,TRBV7-9,few,14,CASSSSGSTDTQYF
TRBD2,TRBV4-1,few,15,CASSHQRERYNEQFF
NA,TRBV5-1,few,13,CASSTGTAGIQYF
TRBD1,TRBV7-2,NA,17,CASSRDSWGGIGSPLHF
NA,TRBV28,few,15,CASSPHTSPGYEQYF
NA,TRBV30,NA,13,CAWSVLTPDTQYF
NA,TRBV5-1,NA,16,CASSSTGLTLNTEAFF
NA,TRBV9,NA,15,CASSVAGGATDTQYF
NA,TRBV29-1,NA,13,CSVPDGGQETQYF
TRBD2,TRBV7-2,few,18,CASSLAQGLAGLQETQYF
TRBD1,TRBV19,NA,15,CASSGLTGGRREQYF
NA,TRBV7-2,NA,13,CASSPGQNYGYTF
NA,TRBV2,NA,16,CASSGGGRDSSYEQYF
NA,TRBV7-9,NA,17,CASSLAYREDSYNEQFF
TRBD1,TRBV9,NA,16,CASSVGRTQGAYEQYF
NA,TRBV11-2,few,15,CASSQFLANQETQYF
NA,TRBV9,NA,15,CASSAGLTLNTEAFF
TRBD2,TRBV14,few,20,CASSLRTSGGHAYSYNEQFF
NA,TRBV9,few,15,CASSARLGAYNEQFF
NA,TRBV9,NA,14,CASSPLMVYNEQFF
NA,TRBV5-1,NA,16,CASSLAGGSLGYEQYF
TRBD1,TRBV7-2,NA,16,CASSLVSQGVNQPQHF
NA,TRBV30,few,13,CAWSTGISGGYTF
NA,TRBV7-3,once,14,CASSPPGLTGELFF
NA,TRBV28,few,14,CASGGEPGANVLTF
TRBD1,TRBV19,NA,15,CASSTRTGESGELFF
NA,TRBV4-3,NA,17,CASSRGGGYSSYNEQFF
TRBD2,TRBV5-1,few,14,CASSNPGLADEQYF
NA,TRBV5-1,few,12,CATRQDQETQYF
TRBD2,TRBV5-1,NA,15,CASSSTSGSTVTQYF
TRBD1,TRBV2,NA,14,CASSGDRDYQPQHF
TRBD1,TRBV14,few,15,CASSARDRGGHEQYF
NA,TRBV5-1,NA,16,CASSLDSSSTQETQYF
NA,TRBV21-1,NA,13,CASTTRGNTEAFF
NA,TRBV5-4,NA,13,CASSSWGPNTQYF
NA,TRBV25-1,few,16,CASTPGGTALVETQYF
NA,TRBV19,NA,12,CASSRPNYGYTF
NA,TRBV2,NA,12,CASSPRGYGYTF
NA,TRBV18,NA,15,CASSPFGGQNTEAFF